This TCR beta chain was identified in a study of shared clonotypes between healthy human individuals. Data came from immunoSEQ multiplex PCR; TCRdb stores just in-frame clones and leaves some out. The data contain roughly 2 million clones, around 96% of them singletons. Naive CD8 cells lacked CD45RO and underwent positive selection for CCR7, leaving out terminally differentiated effector memory CD45RA+ cells. Germline CDR1 MGHRA, CDR2 YSYEKL. V was cut by 3 bases and J by 1 base, with 9 bases left in between. The CDR3 spans 15 residues. The J gene is TRBJ1-4, the V gene TRBV4-1; D not certain. The sample taken for sequencing was naive CD8+ T cells sorted from blood. The sequence came from a man aged 18 to 29 in good health. The DNA for the CDR3 is TGCGCCAGCAGCCAGGCTGGAGGAACTAATGAAAAACTGTTTTTT. Translating it yields CASSQAGGTNEKLFF.